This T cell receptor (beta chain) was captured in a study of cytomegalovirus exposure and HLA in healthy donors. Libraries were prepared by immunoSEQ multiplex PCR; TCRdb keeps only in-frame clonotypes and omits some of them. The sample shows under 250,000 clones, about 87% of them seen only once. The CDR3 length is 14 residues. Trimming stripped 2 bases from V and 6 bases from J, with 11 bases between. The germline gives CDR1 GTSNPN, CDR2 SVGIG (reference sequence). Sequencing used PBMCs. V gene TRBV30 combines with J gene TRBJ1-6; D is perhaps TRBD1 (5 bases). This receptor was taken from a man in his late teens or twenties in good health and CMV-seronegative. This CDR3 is CAWSTGVGNSPLHF. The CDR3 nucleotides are TGTGCCTGGAGTACAGGTGTGGGTAATTCACCCCTCCACTTT.